The 2 T cell receptor beta chains in this list originate from one sample, sequenced in a study of T cells in Graves' hyperthyroidism and ophthalmopathy. What was amplified from RNA transcripts were TCR beta CDR3 regions. Researchers ran a first-round RT-PCR on the TCR CDR3 using the HTBI primer set. TCRdb reprocessed the multiplex PCR reads via MiXCR and lists one record per CDR3 protein. The data contain some 27,000 distinct CDR3 sequences, approximately 46% of them singletons. Sequenced input: blood. The receptors were sampled from a woman aged 25 to 39 with Graves' hyperthyroidism.

In regard to this clonotype: One junction end disagrees with the germline gene, perhaps due to a read error. This rearrangement joins TRBV20-1 to TRBJ2-7, with a weak D call TRBD1 (5 bases). Germline V gives CDR1 DFQATT, CDR2 SNEGSKA (reference sequence). The CDR3 is 12 residues long. The CDR3 coding sequence is TGCAGTGCTAGACGTTTGACAGCCGGGCAGTGCTTC. This translates into CSARRLTAGQCF.

This clonotype is medium-sized in the sample. V gene TRBV5-1 combines with J gene TRBJ1-6; 8 bases line up with TRBD1. Germline V gene sequence: CDR1 SGHRS, CDR2 YFSETQ. V was pared by 4 bases and J by 7 bases, with 7 bases of the junction left unmatched. This CDR3 is 15 amino acids long. CDR3: CASSAGQGGNSPLHF. The CDR3 DNA sequence: TGCGCCAGCAGCGCTGGACAGGGAGGGAATTCACCCCTCCACTTT.